The rows below give T cell receptor beta chains drawn from one sample of a study of CD8+ T cells in alopecia areata. Using immunoSEQ multiplex PCR, the repertoire was profiled, and TCRdb retains in-frame clones only, with some absent. The profile shows roughly 230,000 clones, approximately 45% of them singletons. Source: CD4+ T cells sorted from blood, taken at roughly week 38, from a patient treated with tofacitinib. Receptors were obtained from a human donor with alopecia areata. The CDR3 runs from the conserved cysteine through the conserved F or W. D genes are given only for firm matches. A row's size may be missing; if present it is once, few, many or a size class.

D gene	clone size	V gene	CDR3 length	J gene	CDR3 DNA	CDR3 protein
-	-	TRBV5-4	16	TRBJ2-2	TGTGCCAGCATACCTAGACCGGGTTCGAACACCGGGGAGCTGTTTTTT	CASIPRPGSNTGELFF
-	few	TRBV28	14	TRBJ1-2	TGTGCCAGCAGTCCTCCGGGACATAACTATGGCTACACCTTC	CASSPPGHNYGYTF
-	-	TRBV30	15	TRBJ1-5	TGTGCCTGGAGTGCCCATGGACGGCCGAGCCAGCCCCAGCATTTT	CAWSAHGRPSQPQHF
TRBD1	-	TRBV7-3	14	TRBJ1-1	TGTGCCAGCAGCTCGACAGGGGGCAAGGCTGAAGCTTTCTTT	CASSSTGGKAEAFF
-	-	TRBV7-2	12	TRBJ2-1	TGTGCCAGCAGCTTGAGGAACAATGAGCAGTTCTTC	CASSLRNNEQFF
TRBD2	few	TRBV27	15	TRBJ2-7	TGTGCCAGCAGTTTATCCCCCCGACTAGCTTACGAGCAGTACTTC	CASSLSPRLAYEQYF
TRBD2	-	TRBV5-1	15	TRBJ2-7	TGCGCCAGCAGCACGGGACTAGCGGGGGCCTCGGTCAAGTACTTC	CASSTGLAGASVKYF
TRBD2	-	TRBV11-2	14	TRBJ2-5	TGTGCCAGCAGCTCACTAGCGGCCCAAGAGACCCAGTACTTC	CASSSLAAQETQYF
-	-	TRBV5-1	16	TRBJ2-7	TGCGCCAGCAGTTCTAGTACCGGGACGGTTCAGCTAGAGCAGTACTTC	CASSSSTGTVQLEQYF
TRBD1	-	TRBV7-9	14	TRBJ1-4	TGTGCCAGCAGCCGAAGGACAGGGGATGAAAAACTGTTTTTT	CASSRRTGDEKLFF
TRBD2	-	TRBV29-1	15	TRBJ2-3	TGCAGCGTCCCGCCCCTAGCGGGAGGCACAGATACGCAGTATTTT	CSVPPLAGGTDTQYF
-	many	TRBV23-1	21	TRBJ2-1	TGCGCCAGCAGTCAACCCTGGACCAATCATAGGGCTCTTAGCTCCTACAATGAGCAGTTCTTC	CASSQPWTNHRALSSYNEQFF
-	-	TRBV5-1	15	TRBJ2-3	TGCGCCAGCAGCTTCTCAGGGGTTAAGACAGATACGCAGTATTTT	CASSFSGVKTDTQYF
-	-	TRBV5-1	15	TRBJ2-7	TGCGCCAGCAGCTTGGATGGTCCCAGCTCCTACGAGCAGTACTTC	CASSLDGPSSYEQYF